This record concerns one T cell receptor beta chain sequence. The target antigen is unknown. The V end was cut by 0 bases, the J end by 1 base, with 13 bases between. The CDR3 is 16 amino acids. From germline, CDR1 is LGHNA and CDR2 YNFKEQ. This entry is derived from a study of T cell repertoires in ileal Crohn's disease. Study as a whole: Thiopurines (around 11) or anti-TNF agents (approximately 20) were given postoperatively to about half. Study-level results: Compared with CD4 T cells, sorted CD8 cells carried more expanded clones. Every patient over 26.8% clonality showed endoscopic recurrence. Postoperative endoscopy occurred within one year, median about 7 months.

Stated time point: neoterminal ileum biopsy at postoperative endoscopy, about 6 months after surgery. Repertoires were generated with immunoSEQ multiplex PCR, while TCRdb's copy carries only in-frame clones and drops some. The table has approximately 2,400 clones, 86% seen once. The chain employs TRBV4-2 and TRBJ2-7; D might be TRBD1 (6 bases). The sample comprised ileal tissue. This TCR was recovered from an adult with Crohn's disease. The CDR3 nucleotides are TGTGCCAGCAGCCAAGATCTTTCCAGGGGATCCTACGAGCAGTACTTC. Its protein product is CASSQDLSRGSYEQYF.